The 20 T cell receptor beta chains reported below all come from one sample, sequenced in a study of response to subunit inactivated influenza vaccine. TCRdb redid the calling of the RT-PCR reads with MiXCR, one entry per CDR3 protein. Of hundreds of thousands of distinct CDR3 sequences in the sample, around 11% were seen once. Separately, the same data were catalogued under a study of T cells expressing NK-cell markers. That work states: It was by 5'RACE template switching with UMIs that TCR beta cDNA was made.

The sample in question was PBMCs from blood, obtained on the day of vaccination. All receptors come from a man aged 45 to 65 who received an inactivated influenza vaccine.

The chain uses TRBV20-1 and TRBJ2-2; D remains unclear. Germline CDR1 is DFQATT and CDR2 is SNEGSKA (reference sequence). This CDR3 is built from 12 residues. Trimming pared 3 bases from V and 6 bases from J, leaving 8 bases between. This CDR3 is CSARGGPGELFF. The CDR3 bases are TGCAGTGCTAGGGGTGGCCCCGGGGAGCTGTTTTTT.

There are a few counts of this clonotype. The rearrangement uses TRBV10-3 and TRBJ2-1; D assignment may be TRBD1 or TRBD2 (6 bases each). This CDR3 has 15 amino acids. Germline CDR1 reads ENHRY; CDR2 reads SYGVKD. V was cut by 10 bases and J by 3 bases, with 19 bases left in between. This CDR3 reads CATLAGARGYNEQFF. DNA of the CDR3: TGTGCCACCCTCGCAGGGGCGCGGGGCTACAATGAGCAGTTCTTC.

This clonotype appeared a few times. This chain joins TRBV28 and TRBJ2-4, with TRBD1 as a possible D gene (6 bases). Per the germline V gene, CDR1 is MDHEN and CDR2 is SYDVKM. The CDR3 runs to 15 residues. Trimming shortened V by 6 bases and J by 4 bases, and 16 bases separated the two germline ends. CDR3 region: CASSRTGGGKNIQYF. CDR3 nucleotides: TGTGCCAGCAGCAGAACTGGGGGCGGGAAAAACATTCAGTACTTC.

This clonotype came up a few times. This chain joins TRBV29-1 and TRBJ2-7; 8 positions match TRBD1. Losses at the gene ends were 3 bases for V and 3 bases for J; bases not matched to a gene: 16. The CDR3 consists of 17 residues. Germline values: CDR1 SQVTM, CDR2 ANQGSEA. The CDR3 loop is CSVDGVPRRGPLYEQYF. DNA for the CDR3: TGCAGCGTTGATGGGGTCCCGCGCAGGGGGCCCCTCTACGAGCAGTACTTC.

Ten or more counts support this clonotype. The chain combines TRBV12-3 or TRBV12-4 with TRBJ1-5; D is perhaps TRBD1 (6 bases). V was shortened by 6 bases and J by 0 bases, with 12 bases between the two germline ends. The CDR3 is 15 residues long. The CDR3 protein is CASRQGPYSNQPQHF. In DNA form, the CDR3 reads TGTGCCAGCAGGCAGGGGCCATATAGCAATCAGCCCCAGCATTTT.

This clonotype occurred a few times. The chain employs TRBV4-3 and TRBJ2-1, with D hard to call. V gave up 5 bases and J gave up 4 bases, with 9 bases separating them. From germline, CDR1 is LGHNA and CDR2 YSLEER. CDR3 length: 13 amino acids. CDR3 sequence (DNA): TGCGCCAGCAGCAGTACAGAGTACAATGAGCAGTTCTTC. The encoded protein is CASSSTEYNEQFF.

The rearrangement joins TRBV27 to TRBJ2-1; the match to TRBD2 covers 10 bases. The CDR3 spans 16 residues. Trimming at V came to 3 bases and at J to 9 bases, leaving 11 bases not matched to a gene. Germline CDR1 MNHEY, CDR2 SMNVEV (reference sequence). The CDR3 loop is CASSFSTSGAYTEQFF. CDR3 in DNA: TGTGCCAGCAGTTTTTCTACTAGCGGGGCCTATACTGAGCAGTTCTTC.

This clonotype was seen ten or more times. V and J are TRBV29-1 and TRBJ2-5, with a tentative D call TRBD2 (5 bases). From germline, CDR1 is SQVTM and CDR2 ANQGSEA. The CDR3 has 12 amino acids. The germline V and J ends were trimmed by 5 bases and 4 bases, with 11 bases remaining between them. The CDR3 loop is CSVRFGRETQYF. Written as DNA, the CDR3 is TGCAGCGTTCGTTTTGGGAGAGAGACCCAGTACTTC.

The table lists this clonotype with a few counts. The gene calls are TRBV29-1 and TRBJ2-1, with D perhaps being TRBD1 or TRBD2 (6 bases each). CDR3 length: 16 residues. Trimming left V 5 bases short and J 1 base short, with 18 bases between. The germline gives CDR1 SQVTM, CDR2 ANQGSEA. CDR3: CSVLSRGTSSYNEQFF. The CDR3 DNA reads TGCAGCGTTCTTTCCCGCGGGACAAGTTCCTACAATGAGCAGTTCTTC.

The chain employs TRBV14 and TRBJ2-3; D gene ambiguous. CDR3 length: 12 residues. CDR1 SGHDN and CDR2 FVKESK come from the germline V gene. Trimming shortened V by 2 bases and J by 10 bases, and 10 bases separated the two germline ends. CDR3 in amino acids: CASSQLRNPQYF. CDR3 bases: TGTGCCAGCAGCCAATTACGGAATCCGCAGTATTTT.

The sample holds a few counts of this clonotype. The chain carries TRBV6-1 and TRBJ1-1; D is ambiguous. The CDR3 totals 14 residues. The germline V and J ends were trimmed by 7 bases and 3 bases, with 15 bases remaining between them. Per the germline V gene, CDR1 is MNHNS and CDR2 is SASEGT. As DNA, the CDR3 is TGTGCCAGCAAACCGCCCGCCCAGCACACTGAAGCTTTCTTT. Residues: CASKPPAQHTEAFF.

This clonotype was recorded at least ten times. The DNA of the CDR3 is TGCAGTGAACTTCGACAGGGTGGGACTGAAGCTTTCTTT. This sequence encodes CSELRQGGTEAFF. This sequence joins TRBV20-1 and TRBJ1-1; 7 bases map to TRBD1. Trimming cost V 7 bases and J 5 bases; bases outside gene matches: 10. This CDR3 has 13 residues. Per the germline V gene, CDR1 is DFQATT and CDR2 is SNEGSKA (reference sequence).

Many counts were recorded for this clonotype. J is TRBJ2-5 and V is TRBV10-3; D unresolved. The CDR3 consists of 13 residues. Germline values: CDR1 ENHRY, CDR2 SYGVKD. V was trimmed by 0 bases and J by 2 bases, leaving 4 bases between them. In nucleotides, the CDR3 is TGTGCCATCAGTGAGTCCCTACAAGAGACCCAGTACTTC. Translation: CAISESLQETQYF.

V gene TRBV19 combines with J gene TRBJ2-2; tentatively, D is TRBD1 or TRBD2 (5 bases each). The CDR3 contains 15 residues. Per germline, CDR1 LNHDA and CDR2 SQIVND (reference sequence). The V end was cut by 10 bases, the J end by 7 bases, with 22 bases between. CDR3 nucleotide sequence: TGTGCCACCGGGGCGGTCCATCTACGTCACGGGGAGCTGTTTTTT. Translating it yields CATGAVHLRHGELFF.

This clonotype was seen a few times. The chain uses TRBV30 and TRBJ2-1, with 8 nucleotides matching TRBD2. V lost 6 bases and J lost 7; bases outside the gene matches: 5. Germline V gene sequence: CDR1 GTSNPN, CDR2 SVGIG (reference sequence). This CDR3 comprises 12 residues. The CDR3 DNA sequence: TGTGCCTGTCGGGGGGGACGTAATGAGCAGTTCTTC. This gives the protein CACRGGRNEQFF.

The chain recombines TRBV15 with TRBJ1-4; weak D call: TRBD1 (6 bases). V lost 5 bases, J lost 5 bases, and 15 bases lay in between. CDR3 length: 15 residues. Germline CDR1 LNHNV, CDR2 YYDKDF (reference sequence). CDR3 in amino acids: CATSRRGARNEKLFF. The CDR3 region has the DNA TGTGCCACCAGCCGTCGGGGGGCGAGAAATGAAAAACTGTTTTTT.

This clonotype was seen many times. The chain recombines TRBV7-6 with TRBJ2-3; TRBD2 is a possible D gene (6 bases). V was cut by 1 base and J by 0 bases, with 17 bases left in between. The CDR3 spans 18 residues. CDR1 is SGHVS, CDR2 FNYEAQ, per germline. The CDR3 region has the DNA TGTGCCAGCAGCTTAGAATATGGTAGCGGAATAAGCACAGATACGCAGTATTTT. Encoded protein: CASSLEYGSGISTDTQYF.

In this sample, this clonotype turned up a few times. The J gene is TRBJ2-5, the V gene TRBV27; D might be TRBD2 (5 bases). Germline-derived CDR1 and CDR2 are MNHEY and SMNVEV (reference sequence). Trimming removed 5 bases at V and 5 bases at J, with 21 bases between. This CDR3 region has 16 residues. This CDR3 reads CASSPNLGTGIETQYF. The DNA of the CDR3 is TGTGCCAGCAGTCCGAATTTAGGCACGGGGATCGAGACCCAGTACTTC.

This clonotype was recorded once. This sequence joins TRBV15 and TRBJ2-3, with TRBD2 matching 14 bases. The germline gives CDR1 LNHNV, CDR2 YYDKDF (reference sequence). CDR3 length: 18 amino acids. V trimming: 0 bases; J trimming: 3 bases; junction bases outside the gene matches: 5. The CDR3: CATSRDLGTSGSTDTQYF. The CDR3 DNA sequence: TGTGCCACCAGCAGAGATCTCGGGACTAGCGGGAGTACAGATACGCAGTATTTT.

The rearrangement links TRBV19 to TRBJ2-2; D unresolved. V was shortened by 6 bases and J by 1 base, with 6 bases between the two germline ends. The CDR3 loop spans 13 amino acids. Germline V gene data show CDR1 as LNHDA and CDR2 as SQIVND (reference sequence). The CDR3 loop is CASRIQNTGELFF. In DNA, the CDR3 is TGTGCCAGTAGGATACAGAACACCGGGGAGCTGTTTTTT.